The 26 T cell receptor beta chains below all came from one sample that was sequenced in a study of T cells after posttransplantation cyclophosphamide. Treatment was busulfan-fludarabine conditioning, a marrow graft, and cyclophosphamide on days +3 and +4. TCRdb's table, derived via immunoSEQ multiplex PCR, lists solely in-frame clones and lacks some. The repertoire yields under 9,000 clones, none seen only once; the top ten contain nearly 55%. This material consisted of PBMCs, taken after allogeneic stem cell transplant with posttransplant cyclophosphamide. The receptor source for this set is a male patient aged 45-60 years who received an allogeneic stem cell transplant from an unrelated donor, was CMV-positive, and had acute GVHD only. Some T cells may trace back to the graft donor.

This clone was found many times. The chain joins TRBV5-1 to TRBJ1-2, with 10 bases lining up with TRBD1. The junction had 6 bases not matched to a gene; V was cut back by 4 bases and J by 6 bases. CDR1 SGHRS and CDR2 YFSETQ come from the germline V gene. CDR3 length: 14 residues. CDR3 nucleotide sequence: TGCGCCAGCAGCGCCTGGACAGGGGGGAATGGCTACACCTTC. It translates to CASSAWTGGNGYTF.

This clone was counted many times. The chain is built from TRBV30 and TRBJ2-3, with TRBD2 as a possible D gene (5 bases). The CDR3 contains 14 residues. Trimming removed 8 bases at V and 5 bases at J, with 20 bases between. Germline V CDR1 and CDR2: GTSNPN, SVGIG (reference sequence). CDR3 amino acids: CAGNRDTLRDTQYF. CDR3 bases: TGTGCCGGGAATCGGGATACCCTCCGAGATACGCAGTATTTT.

There are many counts of this clone. The chain couples TRBV5-1 to TRBJ2-1; TRBD2 matches at 13 bases. This CDR3 spans 16 amino acids. Germline values: CDR1 SGHRS, CDR2 YFSETQ. The ends lost 4 bases at V and 9 bases at J; junction bases unmatched: 10. The CDR3 DNA sequence: TGCGCCAGCAGCGACGGGGGGACTAGCGGGATCGGTGAGCAGTTCTTC. This translates into CASSDGGTSGIGEQFF.

In its sample, this clone was seen many times. The chain couples TRBV28 to TRBJ2-3, with 7 bases matching TRBD2. The CDR3 is 17 amino acids. Germline-derived CDR1 and CDR2 are MDHEN and SYDVKM. V was pared by 6 bases and J by 2 bases, with 14 bases of the junction left unmatched. The chain's CDR3 is CASSSQFGLGDTDTQYF. For the CDR3, the DNA is TGTGCCAGCAGCTCCCAATTTGGACTAGGAGACACAGATACGCAGTATTTT.

In its sample, this clone was seen a few times. V and J are TRBV11-3 and TRBJ2-7; 7 bases agree with TRBD1. The CDR3 is 14 residues long. V shed 4 bases, J shed 8 bases, and the junction held 11 bases outside the gene matches. CDR1 SGHNT and CDR2 YENEEA come from the germline V gene. The CDR3 sequence: CASSSRQGGDQQYF. In DNA form, the CDR3 reads TGTGCCAGCAGCTCGCGACAGGGTGGGGACCAGCAGTACTTC. Based on the CDR3 plus reference TRBV11-3 and TRBJ2-7, the full variable domain is EAGVVQSPRYKIIEKKQPVAFWCNPISGHNTLYWYLQNLGQGPELLIRYENEEAVDDSQLPKDRFSAERLKGVDSTLKIQPAELGDSAVYLCASSSRQGGDQQYFGPGTRLTVT.

In its sample, this clone was seen many times. The chain joins TRBV11-2 to TRBJ2-5; 11 positions agree with TRBD1. This CDR3 is 15 amino acids long. V lost 3 bases and J lost 4; bases outside the gene matches: 4. From germline, CDR1 is SGHAT and CDR2 FQNNGV. The DNA of the CDR3 is TGTGCCAGCAGCTTGGGGACAGGGGGTGGAGAGACCCAGTACTTC. Residues: CASSLGTGGGETQYF. Full variable domain (remainder filled in from reference TRBV11-2 and TRBJ2-5): EAGVAQSPRYKIIEKRQSVAFWCNPISGHATLYWYQQILGQGPKLLIQFQNNGVVDDSQLPKDRFSAERLKGVDSTLKIQPAKLEDSAVYLCASSLGTGGGETQYFGPGTRLLVL.

This clone showed up many times. V usage is TRBV7-3 and J usage is TRBJ2-2; 15 bases match TRBD2. V was pared by 1 base and J by 1 base, with 4 bases of the junction left unmatched. CDR1 and CDR2 (germline): SGHTA, FQGTGA. The CDR3 totals 19 residues. DNA of the CDR3: TGTGCCAGCAGCTTAAAGGGACTAGCGGGGGGCCGGAACACCGGGGAGCTGTTTTTT. It encodes CASSLKGLAGGRNTGELFF.

This clone was recorded many times. This chain links TRBV14 with TRBJ2-1, with 7 positions matching TRBD2. J lost 4 bases, V lost 2 bases, and 5 bases had no gene match. The V gene's germline CDR1 is SGHDN and CDR2 FVKESK. This CDR3 spans 15 amino acids. CDR3: CASSQLGRTYNEQFF. The CDR3 coding sequence is TGTGCCAGCAGCCAACTCGGGAGGACATACAATGAGCAGTTCTTC.

This clone was counted at least ten times. The rearrangement links TRBV11-3 to TRBJ2-7; TRBD1 might be the D (5 bases). From germline, CDR1 is SGHNT and CDR2 YENEEA. This CDR3 has 13 amino acids. V gave up 4 bases and J gave up 5 bases, with 12 bases separating them. The CDR3 here is CASSWQGKDEQYF. Here the CDR3 DNA reads TGTGCCAGCAGCTGGCAGGGTAAGGACGAGCAGTACTTC.

In its sample, this clone was seen a few times. The rearrangement uses TRBV14 and TRBJ2-3; D call uncertain. CDR1 is SGHDN and CDR2 is FVKESK in the germline V gene. V was clipped by 2 bases and J by 1 base, with 7 bases between them. The CDR3 loop spans 14 amino acids. The CDR3 here is CASSQSFRTDTQYF. For the CDR3, the DNA is TGTGCCAGCAGCCAATCTTTCCGCACAGATACGCAGTATTTT.

This clone has a count of ten or more. The chain uses TRBV28 and TRBJ2-3, with TRBD2 matching over 7 bases. Trimming at V came to 3 bases and at J to 0 bases, leaving 3 bases not matched to a gene. The CDR3 covers 15 residues. The germline gives CDR1 MDHEN, CDR2 SYDVKM. The CDR3 coding sequence is TGTGCCAGCAGTTTTGCGGGAGCCAGCACAGATACGCAGTATTTT. This translates into CASSFAGASTDTQYF. The variable domain in full, completed from reference TRBV28 and TRBJ2-3, reads DVKVTQSSRYLVKRTGEKVFLECVQDMDHENMFWYRQDPGLGLRLIYFSYDVKMKEKGDIPEGYSVSREKKERFSLILESASTNQTSMYLCASSFAGASTDTQYFGPGTRLTVL.

This clone was seen many times. This chain connects TRBV5-1 to TRBJ2-3; weak D call: TRBD2 (6 bases). Trimming pared 6 bases from V and 2 bases from J, leaving 13 bases between. Germline loops: CDR1 SGHRS, CDR2 YFSETQ. The CDR3 runs to 14 residues. CDR3 DNA: TGCGCCAGCACGCCGGGACTGTACACAGATACGCAGTATTTT. This codes for CASTPGLYTDTQYF.

This clone was seen at least ten times. This sequence joins TRBV2 and TRBJ2-1, with 7 positions matching TRBD1. Unmatched junction bases numbered 4, after V lost 2 bases and J lost 6 bases. In germline, CDR1 is SNHLY, CDR2 FYNNEI. The CDR3 is 14 residues long. In nucleotides, the CDR3 is TGTGCCAGCAGTGAAAGGGACAGCCCCAATGAGCAGTTCTTC. It translates to CASSERDSPNEQFF. The entire variable domain, with the rest obtained from reference TRBV2 and TRBJ2-1, is as follows: EPEVTQTPSHQVTQMGQEVILRCVPISNHLYFYWYRQILGQKVEFLVSFYNNEISEKSEIFDDQFSVERPDGSNFTLKIRSTKLEDSAMYFCASSERDSPNEQFFGPGTRLTVL.

This clone showed up many times. The chain employs TRBV5-5 and TRBJ1-1; perhaps TRBD1 as D (5 bases). Trimming stripped 0 bases from V and 5 bases from J, with 11 bases between. Germline lookup yields CDR1 SGHKS and CDR2 YYEKEE (reference sequence). The CDR3 is 14 residues long. The CDR3 loop is CASSLVRTRTEAFF. As DNA, the CDR3 is TGTGCCAGCAGCTTGGTGCGGACACGGACTGAAGCTTTCTTT. The whole variable domain, filled in from reference TRBV5-5 and TRBJ1-1, reads DAGVTQSPTHLIKTRGQQVTLRCSPISGHKSVSWYQQVLGQGPQFIFQYYEKEERGRGNFPDRFSARQFPNYSSELNVNALLLGDSALYLCASSLVRTRTEAFFGQGTRLTVV.

This clone occurred a few times. V usage is TRBV10-3 and J usage is TRBJ2-1; 11 nucleotides align to TRBD2. CDR1 ENHRY and CDR2 SYGVKD come from the germline V gene. The CDR3 totals 17 residues. With 3 bases clipped from V and 7 bases from J, the junction kept 11 bases outside the gene matches. CDR3: CAISDSSSGLAVNEQFF. The CDR3, as DNA: TGTGCCATCAGTGATTCCAGCTCGGGACTAGCGGTAAATGAGCAGTTCTTC.

There are many counts of this clone. The chain carries TRBV7-2 and TRBJ1-3; TRBD1 is a possible D gene (5 bases). CDR1 is SGHTA and CDR2 is FQGNSA in the germline V gene. Trimming pared 2 bases from V and 4 bases from J, leaving 9 bases between. CDR3 length equals 14 residues. The CDR3 protein is CASSLSGLGNTIYF. CDR3 bases: TGTGCCAGCAGCTTATCAGGGTTGGGAAACACCATATATTTT.

This clone was observed many times. V gene TRBV5-1 combines with J gene TRBJ1-2; perhaps TRBD1 as D (5 bases). V was clipped by 0 bases and J by 8 bases, with 8 bases between them. This CDR3 is built from 12 residues. Germline V lookup: CDR1 SGHRS, CDR2 YFSETQ. DNA for the CDR3: TGCGCCAGCAGCTTGGACAGGACCGGCTACACCTTC. As protein: CASSLDRTGYTF.

The rearrangement links TRBV18 to TRBJ1-6; D unresolved. The length of the CDR3 is 17 residues. V shed 0 bases and J shed 7 bases, with 16 bases lying between them. The germline V gene encodes CDR1 KGHSH and CDR2 LQKENI. The CDR3 loop reads CASSPPFGNTGNSPLHF. The CDR3 coding sequence is TGTGCCAGCTCACCACCCTTTGGAAATACGGGAAATTCACCCCTCCACTTT.

This clone was picked up a small number of times. V gene TRBV9 combines with J gene TRBJ2-1, with D possibly being TRBD2 (7 bases). The CDR3 length is 15 residues. From germline, CDR1 is SGDLS and CDR2 YYNGEE. The V end lost 3 bases, the J end lost 4 bases, and 14 bases lay between the germline ends. CDR3 residues: CASSEGGGGYNEQFF. In DNA, the CDR3 is TGTGCCAGCAGCGAGGGAGGGGGAGGGTACAATGAGCAGTTCTTC. The whole variable domain, filled in from reference TRBV9 and TRBJ2-1, reads DSGVTQTPKHLITATGQRVTLRCSPRSGDLSVYWYQQSLDQGLQFLIQYYNGEERAKGNILERFSAQQFPDLHSELNLSSLELGDSALYFCASSEGGGGYNEQFFGPGTRLTVL.

This clone has ten or more counts. The chain recombines TRBV18 with TRBJ2-7, with TRBD1 identical over 7 bases. The germline gives CDR1 KGHSH, CDR2 LQKENI. The V gene end was trimmed by 3 bases and the J gene end by 3 bases; junction bases not matched to a gene: 5. The CDR3 sequence is 14 residues long. The DNA for the CDR3 is TGTGCCAGCTCACCTCGACGGGACAGCTACGAGCAGTACTTC. Translated: CASSPRRDSYEQYF.

This clone was seen many times. This rearrangement joins TRBV6-1 to TRBJ1-1; 9 bases match TRBD1. V gave up 4 bases and J gave up 5 bases; unmatched junction bases: 5. This CDR3 has 14 amino acids. Germline CDR1 is MNHNS and CDR2 is SASEGT. CDR3 DNA sequence: TGTGCCAGCAGTGTGACAGGGGGAGGGACTGAAGCTTTCTTT. It encodes CASSVTGGGTEAFF.

This clone was observed many times. This chain joins TRBV2 and TRBJ2-1; 8 bases agree with TRBD1. The CDR3 runs to 14 residues. The junction had 11 bases not matched to a gene; V was cut back by 6 bases and J by 10 bases. CDR1 and CDR2 (germline): SNHLY, FYNNEI. The DNA of the CDR3 is TGTGCCAGCAGGATCTCCCAGGACAGGGAGGAGCAGTTCTTC. Its protein product is CASRISQDREEQFF.

This clone was counted many times. The V call is TRBV6-1, the J call TRBJ2-3, with 8 bases lining up with TRBD2. The junction had 6 bases not matched to a gene; V was cut back by 4 bases and J by 0 bases. This CDR3 region has 16 residues. CDR1 is MNHNS, CDR2 SASEGT, per germline. DNA for the CDR3: TGTGCCAGCAGTGTGCTAGCGGGTCCTAGCACAGATACGCAGTATTTT. It translates to CASSVLAGPSTDTQYF.

This clone was seen ten or more times. V and J are TRBV2 and TRBJ2-7; 10 bases align to TRBD1. Germline lookup yields CDR1 SNHLY and CDR2 FYNNEI. The CDR3 is 13 residues long. The V segment lost 6 bases and the J segment 4 bases; nucleotides outside the gene matches: 3. The CDR3 region has the DNA TGTGCCAGCAGCGGGACAGGGGAGTACGAGCAGTACTTC. Its protein product is CASSGTGEYEQYF.

This clone was recorded many times. The chain links TRBV15 to TRBJ1-1; TRBD1 might be the D (5 bases). Germline V lookup: CDR1 LNHNV, CDR2 YYDKDF (reference sequence). Trimming stripped 5 bases from V and 4 bases from J, with 17 bases between. The CDR3 is made up of 15 amino acids. This CDR3 reads CATSRGERLGTEAFF. The CDR3, as DNA: TGTGCCACCAGCCGGGGGGAGAGGTTGGGCACTGAAGCTTTCTTT. Full variable domain (missing parts from reference TRBV15 and TRBJ1-1): DAMVIQNPRYQVTQFGKPVTLSCSQTLNHNVMYWYQQKSSQAPKLLFHYYDKDFNNEADTPDNFQSRRPNTSFCFLDIRSPGLGDTAMYLCATSRGERLGTEAFFGQGTRLTVV.

In this sample, this clone turned up many times. The chain joins TRBV6-5 to TRBJ2-1; 9 positions agree with TRBD1. After removal of 6 bases from V and 7 bases from J, the junction contained 7 bases not matched to a gene. Germline CDR1 is MNHEY and CDR2 is SVGAGI. The CDR3 loop spans 14 amino acids. In DNA, the CDR3 is TGTGCCAGCAGCTTAGCCGGACAGGGGAATGAGCAGTTCTTC. Protein sequence: CASSLAGQGNEQFF.